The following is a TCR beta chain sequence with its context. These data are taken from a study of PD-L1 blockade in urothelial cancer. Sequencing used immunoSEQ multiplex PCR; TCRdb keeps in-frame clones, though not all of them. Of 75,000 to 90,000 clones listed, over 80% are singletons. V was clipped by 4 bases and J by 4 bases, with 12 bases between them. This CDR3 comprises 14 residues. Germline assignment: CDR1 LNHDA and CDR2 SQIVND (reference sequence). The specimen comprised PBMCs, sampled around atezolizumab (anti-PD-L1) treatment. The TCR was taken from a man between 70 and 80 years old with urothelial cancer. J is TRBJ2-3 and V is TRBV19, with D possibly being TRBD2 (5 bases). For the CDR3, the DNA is TGTGCCAGTAGTACTCCTAATAGCGCAGATACGCAGTATTTT. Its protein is CASSTPNSADTQYF.